A single sample gave rise to the 21 T cell receptor beta chains below, sequenced in a study of yellow fever vaccine responses in identical twins. TCRdb re-called the RT-PCR reads through MiXCR, storing one row per CDR3 protein. The sample contains 6,000 or so distinct CDR3 sequences, approximately 80% of which appear only once. Sequencing was performed on T cells from blood (PBMCs), unsorted or a sorted subset (not recorded which), taken before or after yellow fever vaccination (not recorded which). These receptors all stem from a woman aged 18-29 years who received the yellow fever vaccine.

J is TRBJ1-2 and V is TRBV15; TRBD1 might be the D (5 bases). Germline V gene lookup returns CDR1 LNHNV and CDR2 YYDKDF (reference sequence). V dropped 5 bases and J dropped 5 bases, with 18 bases sitting between them. The CDR3 is 15 amino acids. The CDR3 bases are TGTGCCACCAGCCCCGGGGCGACTATCGATTATGGCTACACCTTC. Residues: CATSPGATIDYGYTF.

This clonotype came up once. The chain employs TRBV10-3 and TRBJ2-1; D call uncertain. V was shortened by 4 bases and J by 7 bases, with 8 bases between the two germline ends. The CDR3 consists of 12 residues. Germline V gene data show CDR1 as ENHRY and CDR2 as SYGVKD. CDR3 DNA: TGTGCCATCAGTGGAGACGTAAATGAGCAGTTCTTC. Translating it yields CAISGDVNEQFF.

The chain combines TRBV28 with TRBJ1-4; 7 positions match TRBD1. With V trimmed by 7 bases and J by 7 bases, 9 bases remained unmatched. The CDR3 loop spans 14 amino acids. Germline CDR1 and CDR2: MDHEN and SYDVKM. The CDR3 coding sequence is TGTGCCAGCACCCCAGGGGGTGTCTCTGAAAAACTGTTTTTT. Translation: CASTPGGVSEKLFF.

The chain uses TRBV7-9 and TRBJ1-2; no reliable D call. Trimming took off 4 bases at V and 3 bases at J, with 15 bases between the two ends. Germline assignment: CDR1 SEHNR and CDR2 FQNEAQ (reference sequence). The CDR3 is 15 amino acids. The chain's CDR3 is CASSSHRMLDYGYTF. The CDR3 DNA reads TGTGCCAGCAGCTCACACCGAATGTTGGACTATGGCTACACCTTC.

The chain uses TRBV7-6 and TRBJ2-2, with D hard to call. The germline V gene encodes CDR1 SGHVS and CDR2 FNYEAQ. Trimming took off 0 bases at V and 1 base at J, with 3 bases between the two ends. This CDR3 has 14 residues. The CDR3: CASSLAVNTGELFF. The CDR3, as DNA: TGTGCCAGCAGCTTAGCCGTGAACACCGGGGAGCTGTTTTTT.

The chain joins TRBV21-1 to TRBJ2-7; the D segment call TRBD1 is taken from the table without a DNA check. TRBV21-1 is shown as a pseudogene. There are 16 residues in the CDR3. The CDR3 nucleotides read TGTGCCAGCAGCCTAAGGGGTCGCAGCACCTCCTACGAGCAGTACGTC. Residues: CASSLRGRSTSYEQYV.

The chain links TRBV19 to TRBJ2-1; the D gene is possibly TRBD1 (6 bases). Germline assignment: CDR1 LNHDA and CDR2 SQIVND (reference sequence). The CDR3 runs to 15 residues. The germline V and J ends were trimmed by 5 bases and 3 bases, with 14 bases remaining between them. The CDR3 here is CASSFSADSYNEQFF. The CDR3 coding sequence is TGTGCCAGTAGTTTTTCCGCGGACAGCTACAATGAGCAGTTCTTC.

The rearrangement links TRBV21-1 to TRBJ2-7; TRBD1 is the table's D call, not checked against the DNA. TRBV21-1 is labeled a pseudogene. This CDR3 has 14 residues. The CDR3 DNA reads TGTGCCAGTGAAAGGGGGACGCACTGCTACGAGCAGTACGTC. Translation gives CASERGTHCYEQYV.

The V gene is TRBV10-3, the J gene TRBJ1-2; the D gene is possibly TRBD1 (6 bases). CDR1 is ENHRY and CDR2 is SYGVKD in the germline V gene. CDR3 length: 15 residues. Trimming took 0 bases from V and 6 from J, leaving 14 bases between them. The CDR3 region has the DNA TGTGCCATCAGTGAGTCCGGGGGCCTGTCCCATGGCTACACCTTC. It codes for CAISESGGLSHGYTF.

The rearrangement uses TRBV5-1 and TRBJ2-1, with 10 bases that match TRBD2. The CDR3 is 16 amino acids. Germline V gene data show CDR1 as SGHRS and CDR2 as YFSETQ. After removal of 4 bases from V and 7 bases from J, the junction contained 11 bases not matched to a gene. The CDR3 reads CASSLESGRARNEQFF. The CDR3 region has the DNA TGCGCCAGCAGCCTGGAGAGCGGGAGGGCCAGAAATGAGCAGTTCTTC.

The chain joins TRBV2 to TRBJ2-1; TRBD2 agrees at 8 bases. The ends lost 5 bases at V and 6 bases at J; junction bases unmatched: 3. Germline values: CDR1 SNHLY, CDR2 FYNNEI. The CDR3 loop spans 13 amino acids. Written as DNA, the CDR3 is TGTGCCAGCAGTACTAGCGGAATCAATGAGCAGTTCTTC. Encoded protein: CASSTSGINEQFF.

The J gene is TRBJ2-7, the V gene TRBV13, with D perhaps TRBD1 (6 bases). Germline lookup yields CDR1 PRHDT and CDR2 FYEKMQ (reference sequence). V lost 7 bases and J 4 bases, leaving 20 bases between the germline ends. The CDR3 is 15 amino acids. The CDR3 protein is CASTVWTDGRYEQYF. The CDR3, as DNA: TGTGCCAGCACCGTGTGGACAGACGGGCGGTACGAGCAGTACTTC.

This clonotype has a single count. This rearrangement joins TRBV19 to TRBJ1-1; D ambiguous. Germline V gene sequence: CDR1 LNHDA, CDR2 SQIVND (reference sequence). Trimming removed 7 bases from V and 4 bases from J, with 13 bases in between. CDR3 length: 13 amino acids. The CDR3 protein is CASTTEWGTEAFF. The CDR3 DNA sequence: TGTGCCAGTACCACAGAATGGGGCACTGAAGCTTTCTTT.

This chain joins TRBV10-3 and TRBJ2-1; 7 nucleotides agree with TRBD1. V dropped 6 bases and J dropped 5; count of bases not matched to a gene: 7. Germline assignment: CDR1 ENHRY and CDR2 SYGVKD. CDR3 size: 14 residues. CDR3 sequence: CAIRADRANNEQFF. The DNA of the CDR3 is TGTGCCATCAGGGCCGACAGGGCAAACAATGAGCAGTTCTTC.

This clonotype came up once. The chain has TRBV5-4 and TRBJ2-5; D remains ambiguous. Trimming cost V 5 bases and J 7 bases, with 12 bases left between them. The CDR3 has 12 residues. Germline-derived CDR1 and CDR2 are SGHNT and YYREEE (reference sequence). The CDR3 bases are TGTGCCAGCAGTCCTGACTCGGGGACCCAGTACTTC. It yields the protein CASSPDSGTQYF.

The chain joins TRBV6-1 to TRBJ1-2; D perhaps matches TRBD1 (5 bases). The CDR3 sequence is 16 residues long. V lost 6 bases and J 5 bases, leaving 22 bases between the germline ends. CDR1 is MNHNS, CDR2 SASEGT, per germline. CDR3: CASSPGWDGGPYGYTF. CDR3 DNA: TGTGCCAGCAGCCCCGGGTGGGACGGAGGTCCTTATGGCTACACCTTC.

The CDR3 sequence: CASRLGTVLYNSPLHF. The CDR3 coding sequence is TGTGCCAGCAGACTCGGGACAGTGCTCTATAATTCACCCCTCCACTTT. The V gene is TRBV6-4, the J gene TRBJ1-6; 7 nucleotides match TRBD1. The CDR3 covers 16 residues. CDR1 and CDR2 (germline): MRHNA, SNTAGT. J was trimmed by 3 bases and V by 6 bases; bases with no gene match: 8.

J is TRBJ2-1 and V is TRBV21-1; TRBD2, as called in the table, went unchecked against the DNA. TRBV21-1 has pseudogene status. The CDR3 totals 14 residues. The CDR3 DNA reads as TGTGCCACCCCGGCCAGCGGACGGAGGGGTGAGCAGTTCTTC. It encodes CATPASGRRGEQFF.

This clonotype was picked up a small number of times. The chain carries TRBV29-1 and TRBJ2-2; D call uncertain. The V and J ends lost 4 bases and 5 bases respectively, with 11 bases between them. The length of the CDR3 is 13 residues. CDR1 is SQVTM and CDR2 is ANQGSEA in the germline V gene. The CDR3 reads CSVGEPPTGELFF. The CDR3 DNA is TGCAGCGTTGGGGAACCCCCTACCGGGGAGCTGTTTTTT.

This clonotype has a handful of counts. This sequence joins TRBV7-2 and TRBJ2-3; D is perhaps TRBD2 (5 bases). V lost 5 bases and J lost 6, with 12 bases in between. Germline V CDR1 and CDR2: SGHTA, FQGNSA. This CDR3 spans 13 amino acids. The CDR3 DNA reads as TGTGCCAGCAGCCACGGGGAAGCGGATACGCAGTATTTT. Translating it yields CASSHGEADTQYF.

The J gene is TRBJ1-1, the V gene TRBV7-6, with a tentative D call TRBD1 (5 bases). CDR1 is SGHVS and CDR2 is FNYEAQ in the germline V gene. Trimming removed 5 bases from V and 4 bases from J, with 11 bases in between. The CDR3 loop spans 13 amino acids. The chain's CDR3 is CASSKAGVTEAFF. The CDR3 coding sequence is TGTGCCAGCAGCAAGGCGGGGGTCACTGAAGCTTTCTTT.